These 26 T cell receptor beta chains originate from one sample sequenced in a study of OX40 agonist ivuxolimab in advanced cancers. This table comes from immunoSEQ multiplex PCR, and its TCRdb copy is limited to in-frame clones, with some not included. The sample holds about 90,000 clones, about 90% seen once. The sequencing used CD4+ or CD8+ T cells sorted from blood, collected in a trial of the OX40 agonist ivuxolimab. Receptor source: an adult with an advanced solid tumor such as melanoma, head and neck, liver or kidney cancer.

The V call is TRBV28, the J call TRBJ2-7; no definite D call. The ends were cut back, 3 bases at V and 3 bases at J, with 18 bases in the middle. The CDR3 consists of 16 residues. Germline V gene data show CDR1 as MDHEN and CDR2 as SYDVKM. CDR3 coding DNA: TGTGCCAGCAGTTTTTTTCTTGGCTGGAGCAACTACGAGCAGTACTTC. As protein: CASSFFLGWSNYEQYF.

V gene TRBV18 combines with J gene TRBJ1-3; D unresolved. Deletions cut 2 bases from V and 0 bases from J, with 5 bases between. The CDR3 loop spans 14 amino acids. Looked up from germline, CDR1 is KGHSH and CDR2 is LQKENI. This chain's CDR3 is CASSPASSGNTIYF. The CDR3 DNA is TGTGCCAGCTCACCAGCGAGCTCTGGAAACACCATATATTTT. The whole variable domain, remainder taken from reference TRBV18 and TRBJ1-3, is NAGVMQNPRHLVRRRGQEARLRCSPMKGHSHVYWYRQLPEEGLKFMVYLQKENIIDESGMPKERFSAEFPKEGPSILRIQQVVRGDSAAYFCASSPASSGNTIYFGEGSWLTVV.

J is TRBJ1-1 and V is TRBV5-1, with TRBD1 matching 7 bases. Germline CDR1 SGHRS, CDR2 YFSETQ. This CDR3 region has 14 residues. With 3 bases clipped from V and 1 base from J, the junction kept 3 bases outside the gene matches. The CDR3 is CASSWDSSNTEAFF. In DNA, the CDR3 is TGCGCCAGCAGCTGGGACAGCTCGAACACTGAAGCTTTCTTT.

V is TRBV30 and J is TRBJ2-7; D unclear. V lost 2 bases, J lost 3 bases, and 5 bases lay in between. Germline V CDR1 and CDR2: GTSNPN, SVGIG (reference sequence). CDR3 length: 11 amino acids. The CDR3 reads CAWSNSYEQYF. The CDR3 DNA reads as TGTGCCTGGAGTAACAGCTACGAGCAGTACTTC.

This chain links TRBV27 with TRBJ1-1; weak D call: TRBD1 (5 bases). This CDR3 has 13 amino acids. Between the trimmed V and J ends, which lost 5 bases and 1 base, there was a span of 8 bases. From germline, CDR1 is MNHEY and CDR2 SMNVEV (reference sequence). CDR3 sequence: CASSKGANTEAFF. CDR3 nucleotide sequence: TGTGCCAGCAGTAAAGGGGCGAACACTGAAGCTTTCTTT.

This clone appeared a single time. The genes are TRBV30 and TRBJ1-1; D gene uncertain. Germline CDR1 reads GTSNPN; CDR2 reads SVGIG (reference sequence). The CDR3 consists of 10 residues. The CDR3 here is CGAGSTEAFF. In DNA, the CDR3 is TGTGGTGCGGGGTCCACTGAAGCTTTCTTT.

This chain uses TRBV5-6 with TRBJ2-4; D possibly corresponds to TRBD1 (6 bases). Trimming stripped 2 bases from V and 7 bases from J, with 13 bases between. This CDR3 has 14 residues. Looked up from germline, CDR1 is SGHDT and CDR2 is YYEEEE. The CDR3 sequence: CASSFSRGVNIQYF. In nucleotides, the CDR3 is TGTGCCAGCAGCTTCAGCAGGGGAGTGAACATTCAGTACTTC.

This clone has a single count. The CDR3 coding sequence is TGTGCCAGAAGCGCTAGCGGGATGGCGGGATGGGGTTTAGGGGAGACCCAGTACTTC. This sequence encodes CARSASGMAGWGLGETQYF. The J gene is TRBJ2-5, the V gene TRBV5-3; 9 bases fit TRBD2. TRBV5-3 is treated as an ORF (open reading frame) with a function not yet certain. V shed 4 bases, J shed 5 bases, and the junction held 21 bases outside the gene matches. The length of the CDR3 is 19 residues.

The V gene is TRBV2, the J gene TRBJ1-5; maybe TRBD1 (6 bases). V lost 3 bases to trimming and J lost 3 bases, with 15 bases between them. From germline, CDR1 is SNHLY and CDR2 FYNNEI. There are 16 residues in the CDR3. The CDR3: CASSDLYRQANQPQHF. CDR3 nucleotide sequence: TGTGCCAGCAGTGACTTGTACCGACAGGCCAATCAGCCCCAGCATTTT.

This chain joins TRBV10-2 and TRBJ1-4, with 7 bases matching TRBD1. V lost 2 bases to trimming and J lost 6 bases; unmatched junction nucleotides: 18. This CDR3 region has 19 residues. Germline V gene lookup returns CDR1 WSHSY and CDR2 SAAADI. Here the CDR3 reads CASSEPPGTVGLGDEKLFF. In DNA, the CDR3 is TGCGCCAGCAGTGAGCCACCCGGGACAGTGGGGCTGGGGGATGAAAAACTGTTTTTT.

The chain is built from TRBV9 and TRBJ1-1; no clear D. Germline V gives CDR1 SGDLS, CDR2 YYNGEE. This CDR3 is 14 amino acids long. V lost 0 bases to trimming and J lost 1 base, with 7 bases between them. DNA for the CDR3: TGTGCCAGCAGCGTAGCTCCATCGAACACTGAAGCTTTCTTT. Its translation is CASSVAPSNTEAFF. Using reference TRBV9 and TRBJ1-1 for the parts outside the CDR3, the full variable domain is DSGVTQTPKHLITATGQRVTLRCSPRSGDLSVYWYQQSLDQGLQFLIQYYNGEERAKGNILERFSAQQFPDLHSELNLSSLELGDSALYFCASSVAPSNTEAFFGQGTRLTVV.

The V gene is TRBV28, the J gene TRBJ1-3; the D is unclear. The V and J ends lost 5 bases and 1 base respectively, with 12 bases between them. CDR1 and CDR2 from the germline V gene are MDHEN and SYDVKM. The CDR3 has 15 residues. The CDR3 DNA is TGTGCCAGCAGTATCTGGCAGCTTTCTGGAAACACCATATATTTT. The encoded protein is CASSIWQLSGNTIYF.

The chain joins TRBV29-1 to TRBJ2-5; D gene uncertain. The J call may be in error: the DNA end matches TRBJ2-7 better. Germline V gene data show CDR1 as SQVTM and CDR2 as ANQGSEA. CDR3 length equals 13 residues. CDR3 sequence (DNA): TGCAGCGTTGACCTGGCAGGCACCTACGAGCAGTACTTC. Amino acid sequence: CSVDLAGTYEQYF.

V usage is TRBV9 and J usage is TRBJ1-2; 9 nucleotides agree with TRBD1. The V gene's germline CDR1 is SGDLS and CDR2 YYNGEE. This CDR3 has 12 amino acids. With V trimmed by 3 bases and J by 8 bases, 2 bases remained unmatched. The DNA of the CDR3 is TGTGCCAGCAGCGGGACAGGGGTAGGCTACACCTTC. Residues: CASSGTGVGYTF. Complete variable domain (other parts from reference TRBV9 and TRBJ1-2): DSGVTQTPKHLITATGQRVTLRCSPRSGDLSVYWYQQSLDQGLQFLIQYYNGEERAKGNILERFSAQQFPDLHSELNLSSLELGDSALYFCASSGTGVGYTFGSGTRLTVV.

The chain uses TRBV27 and TRBJ2-7; TRBD1 matches at 8 bases. Looked up from germline, CDR1 is MNHEY and CDR2 is SMNVEV (reference sequence). The junction had 7 bases not matched to a gene; V was cut back by 4 bases and J by 2 bases. The CDR3 is 15 residues long. The CDR3 reads CASSSLGQGTYEQYF. CDR3 nucleotide sequence: TGTGCCAGCAGTTCCCTCGGACAGGGTACCTACGAGCAGTACTTC.

J is TRBJ2-5 and V is TRBV5-4; 7 bases align to TRBD2. V was clipped by 0 bases and J by 5 bases; unmatched bases: 10. Germline-derived CDR1 and CDR2 are SGHNT and YYREEE (reference sequence). The CDR3 spans 16 residues. The chain's CDR3 is CASSLGWGTSVETQYF. As DNA, the CDR3 is TGTGCCAGCAGCTTGGGCTGGGGAACTAGCGTCGAGACCCAGTACTTC. The entire variable domain, with the rest obtained from reference TRBV5-4 and TRBJ2-5, is as follows: ETGVTQSPTHLIKTRGQQVTLRCSSQSGHNTVSWYQQALGQGPQFIFQYYREEENGRGNFPPRFSGLQFPNYSSELNVNALELDDSALYLCASSLGWGTSVETQYFGPGTRLLVL.

V and J are TRBV27 and TRBJ2-5; perhaps D is TRBD1 or TRBD2 (5 bases each). The J call may be in error: the DNA end matches TRBJ2-7 better. CDR1 is MNHEY, CDR2 SMNVEV, per germline (reference sequence). The CDR3 spans 14 residues. This CDR3 reads CASSLVGTSYEQYF. The CDR3 DNA is TGTGCCAGCAGTTTAGTGGGGACCTCCTACGAGCAGTACTTC.

The gene calls are TRBV19 and TRBJ2-7; no firm D call. Germline CDR1 reads LNHDA; CDR2 reads SQIVND (reference sequence). This CDR3 comprises 13 residues. V lost 5 bases, J lost 2 bases, and 10 bases lay in between. The CDR3 loop is CASSPGGPYEQYF. CDR3 in DNA: TGTGCCAGTAGTCCCGGCGGCCCCTACGAGCAGTACTTC. Full variable domain (outside the CDR3, taken from reference TRBV19 and TRBJ2-7): DGGITQSPKYLFRKEGQNVTLSCEQNLNHDAMYWYRQDPGQGLRLIYYSQIVNDFQKGDIAEGYSVSREKKESFPLTVTSAQKNPTAFYLCASSPGGPYEQYFGPGTRLTVT.

The chain has TRBV4-1 and TRBJ1-2, with a weak D call TRBD1 (6 bases). The CDR3 spans 15 residues. In germline, CDR1 is MGHRA, CDR2 YSYEKL. The V end was cut by 3 bases, the J end by 2 bases, with 13 bases between. Here the CDR3 reads CASSQEAGANYGYTF. The CDR3 DNA reads TGCGCCAGCAGCCAGGAGGCAGGGGCCAACTATGGCTACACCTTC.

The J gene is TRBJ1-5, the V gene TRBV27, with D maybe TRBD1 (6 bases). The CDR3 runs 15 residues. The germline V gene has CDR1 MNHEY and CDR2 SMNVEV (reference sequence). V gave up 4 bases and J gave up 1 base, with 11 bases separating them. The CDR3 DNA reads as TGTGCCAGCAGTTCAGGGGAGGGGAGCAATCAGCCCCAGCATTTT. This codes for CASSSGEGSNQPQHF.

The chain carries TRBV27 and TRBJ2-5; maybe TRBD2 (7 bases). Germline CDR1 reads MNHEY; CDR2 reads SMNVEV (reference sequence). Trimming removed 6 bases at V and 4 bases at J, with 18 bases between. The CDR3 length is 15 residues. For the CDR3, the DNA is TGTGCCAGCAGGCCCGTTTGGGGGGGCGGAGAGACCCAGTACTTC. It is translated as CASRPVWGGGETQYF.

This chain connects TRBV27 to TRBJ1-1, with D perhaps matching TRBD1 (5 bases). Trimming shortened V by 5 bases and J by 4 bases, and 14 bases separated the two germline ends. Germline loops: CDR1 MNHEY, CDR2 SMNVEV (reference sequence). This CDR3 contains 14 residues. The CDR3 loop is CASSTGTGGTEAFF. DNA for the CDR3: TGTGCCAGCAGTACCGGGACCGGCGGCACTGAAGCTTTCTTT.

The chain combines TRBV6-6 with TRBJ2-7; perhaps TRBD1 as D (6 bases). Germline CDR1 MNHNY, CDR2 SVGAGI (reference sequence). The CDR3 sequence is 15 residues long. The V end lost 6 bases, the J end lost 3 bases, and 18 bases lay between the germline ends. The CDR3 sequence: CASRLDRDLVYEQYF. Written as DNA, the CDR3 is TGTGCCAGCAGATTGGACAGAGACTTAGTCTACGAGCAGTACTTC.

The CDR3 loop reads CASSLPILAGAEQYF. The CDR3 DNA reads as TGTGCCAGCAGTCTTCCAATTTTAGCGGGAGCCGAGCAGTACTTC. This sequence joins TRBV28 and TRBJ2-7, with TRBD2 matching 9 bases. Per the germline V gene, CDR1 is MDHEN and CDR2 is SYDVKM. The CDR3 is 15 amino acids. Trimming removed 5 bases from V and 6 bases from J; junction bases left unmatched: 11.

The V gene is TRBV5-4, the J gene TRBJ1-1; 8 bases align to TRBD1. The germline gives CDR1 SGHNT, CDR2 YYREEE (reference sequence). This CDR3 is built from 15 residues. J lost 4 bases, V lost 4 bases, and 9 bases had no gene match. The CDR3 coding sequence is TGTGCCAGCAGCCGAGACGGACAGGGCTCCACTGAAGCTTTCTTT. It translates to CASSRDGQGSTEAFF.

CDR3 sequence: CASSVRGLADFLNTQYF. The CDR3, as DNA: TGTGCCAGCAGCGTACGCGGACTAGCGGATTTTTTAAATACGCAGTATTTT. The chain combines TRBV9 with TRBJ2-3; 10 nucleotides line up with TRBD2. The germline CDR1 and CDR2 sequences are SGDLS and YYNGEE. This CDR3 contains 17 residues. Trimming took 1 base from V and 7 from J; bases not matched to a gene: 12.